This T cell receptor (beta chain) emerged from a study of cytomegalovirus exposure and HLA in healthy donors. Study background: Unique TCRs numbering some 80 million, obtained from HLA-typed donors, made up an early data release.

Study conclusions and caveats: It was likely that a cluster of highly shared sequence variants was a sequencing artifact.

On this clone: What it binds is unknown.

The PCR had 60 Vbeta and 13 Jbeta primers. Generated by immunoSEQ multiplex PCR, the TCRdb table keeps only in-frame clones and is missing some. The table lists about 200,000 clones, about 85% of them singletons. V was clipped by 2 bases and J by 4 bases; unmatched bases: 8. CDR1 and CDR2 from the germline V gene are SGHDT and YYEEEE. The CDR3 is 16 amino acids. The chain employs TRBV5-6 and TRBJ1-5; 8 bases match TRBD1. The sequence was obtained from a male donor in good health and CMV-seropositive. Sequenced: PBMCs. The CDR3 is CASSFNRGYGNQPQHF. CDR3 sequence (DNA): TGTGCCAGCAGCTTTAACAGGGGGTACGGGAATCAGCCCCAGCATTTT.